This T cell receptor beta chain stems from a study of cytomegalovirus exposure and HLA in healthy donors. The study, taken as a whole, reports: When the data were analyzed later, several of the most significant clusters appeared to be linked to common viral pathogens. Immune exposure information available was restricted to CMV serostatus. Overall, about 160 TCR beta chains were annotated as cytomegalovirus-associated. A later analysis linked a missense variant in DCLRE1C to the trimming of TCR beta V and J genes.

In the PCR, 60 Vbeta and 13 Jbeta primers were used. Assay: immunoSEQ multiplex PCR; the TCRdb copy retains only in-frame clones and omits some. This table has 100,000 to 150,000 clones, over 60% appearing once. Germline V gene data show CDR1 as MGHRA and CDR2 as YSYEKL. The V end lost 3 bases, the J end lost 1 base, and 7 bases lay between the germline ends. The CDR3 spans 13 residues. On this clone: Its matching antigen is unknown.

The sequenced sample was PBMCs. This receptor was taken from a human donor in good health. The chain joins TRBV4-1 to TRBJ2-7; a possible D gene is TRBD1 (6 bases). CDR3: CASSHQGSYEQYF. The DNA of the CDR3 is TGCGCCAGCAGCCACCAGGGGTCCTACGAGCAGTACTTC.